The entry below describes one TCR beta chain. Additional DNA sequences in this sample encode the identical CDR3. Method: immunoSEQ multiplex PCR; TCRdb's copy keeps in-frame clones and lacks some. The table lists 95,000 to 100,000 clones, less than 95% of them singletons. This record belongs to a study of OX40 agonist ivuxolimab in advanced cancers. Germline V CDR1 and CDR2: MDHEN, SYDVKM. Trimming took off 2 bases at V and 1 base at J, with 8 bases between the two ends. The CDR3 contains 14 residues. Specimen: CD4+ or CD8+ T cells sorted from blood, collected in a trial of the OX40 agonist ivuxolimab. This TCR came from an adult with an advanced solid tumor such as melanoma, head and neck, liver or kidney cancer. The chain links TRBV28 to TRBJ2-5; weak D call: TRBD2 (6 bases). This CDR3 is CASSLGGSQETQYF. Here the CDR3 DNA reads TGTGCCAGCAGTTTAGGAGGGTCCCAAGAGACCCAGTACTTC.